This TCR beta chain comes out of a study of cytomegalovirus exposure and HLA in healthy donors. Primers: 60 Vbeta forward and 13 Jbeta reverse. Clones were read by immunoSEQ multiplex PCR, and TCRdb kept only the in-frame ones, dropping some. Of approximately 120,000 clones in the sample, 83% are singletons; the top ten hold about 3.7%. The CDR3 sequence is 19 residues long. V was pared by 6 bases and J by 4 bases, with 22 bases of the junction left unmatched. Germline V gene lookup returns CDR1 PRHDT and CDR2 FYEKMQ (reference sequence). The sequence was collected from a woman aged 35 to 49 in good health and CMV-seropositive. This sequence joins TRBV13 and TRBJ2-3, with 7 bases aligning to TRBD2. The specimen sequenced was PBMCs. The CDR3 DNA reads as TGTGCCAGCAGTTATAGGAATCCCCTATCGGGAGGTGCTCCAGATACGCAGTATTTT. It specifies CASSYRNPLSGGAPDTQYF.